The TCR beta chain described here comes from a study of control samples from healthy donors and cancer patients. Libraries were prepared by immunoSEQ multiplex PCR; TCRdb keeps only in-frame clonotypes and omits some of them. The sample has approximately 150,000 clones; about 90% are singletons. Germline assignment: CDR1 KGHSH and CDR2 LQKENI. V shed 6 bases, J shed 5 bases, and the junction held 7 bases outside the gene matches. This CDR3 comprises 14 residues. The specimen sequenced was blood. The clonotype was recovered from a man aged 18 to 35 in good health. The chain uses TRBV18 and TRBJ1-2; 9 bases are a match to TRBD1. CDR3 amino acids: CASSLQGANYGYTF. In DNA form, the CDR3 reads TGTGCCAGCTCCTTACAGGGGGCAAATTATGGCTACACCTTC.